The rows below give T cell receptor beta chains drawn from one sample of a study. TCRdb used MiXCR to reprocess the 5' RACE reads, holding one entry per CDR3 protein. The sample has 7,500 to 8,500 distinct CDR3 sequences; around 53% are singletons. Source material: memory CD4+ T cells sorted from a lymph node. Source of these receptors: a female donor with breast cancer. The CDR3 runs from the conserved cysteine through the conserved F or W. The D gene is left open where the match is weak. Size values are once, few and many counts, or a class for expanded clones, and some rows have none.

d_gene: NA; v_gene: TRBV30; j_gene: TRBJ1-1; abundance: few; CDR3nt: TGTGCCTGGAGTTGGGGTAATGAAGCTTTCTTT; CDR3aa: CAWSWGNEAFF
d_gene: NA; v_gene: TRBV4-3; j_gene: TRBJ2-5; abundance: NA; CDR3nt: TGCGCCAGCAGCCAAGGGAGTCAAGAGACCCAGTACTTC; CDR3aa: CASSQGSQETQYF
d_gene: NA; v_gene: TRBV5-1; j_gene: TRBJ2-1; abundance: few; CDR3nt: TGCGCCAGCAGCTTGCAACTACCTTTGCCCAATGAGCAGTTCTTC; CDR3aa: CASSLQLPLPNEQFF
d_gene: NA; v_gene: TRBV30; j_gene: TRBJ2-5; abundance: NA; CDR3nt: TGTGCCTGGTTCTCCTTCGGGGACCAAGAGACCCAGTACTTC; CDR3aa: CAWFSFGDQETQYF
d_gene: NA; v_gene: TRBV7-2; j_gene: TRBJ1-2; abundance: NA; CDR3nt: TGTGCCAGCAGCTTAGGAGCCGGATTCCTCTATGGCTACACCTTC; CDR3aa: CASSLGAGFLYGYTF
d_gene: NA; v_gene: TRBV6-1; j_gene: TRBJ2-1; abundance: NA; CDR3nt: TGTGCCAGCAATACGGACGGAGAAACTTACAATGAGCAGTTCTTC; CDR3aa: CASNTDGETYNEQFF
d_gene: NA; v_gene: TRBV20-1; j_gene: TRBJ2-1; abundance: NA; CDR3nt: TGCAGTGCTAGAGAGTATGGAGGGATCAATGAGCAGTTCTTC; CDR3aa: CSAREYGGINEQFF
d_gene: NA; v_gene: TRBV20-1; j_gene: TRBJ2-7; abundance: once; CDR3nt: TGCAGTGCTCTGGGTTCGTACGAGCAGTACTTC; CDR3aa: CSALGSYEQYF
d_gene: NA; v_gene: TRBV10-3; j_gene: TRBJ1-1; abundance: NA; CDR3nt: TGTGCCATCAACGGACAAGGGATGAACACTGAAGCTTTCTTT; CDR3aa: CAINGQGMNTEAFF
d_gene: NA; v_gene: TRBV20-1; j_gene: TRBJ1-2; abundance: NA; CDR3nt: TGCAGTGCTAGAGATGTAACAGGAAACCCCTATGGCTACACCTTC; CDR3aa: CSARDVTGNPYGYTF
d_gene: NA; v_gene: TRBV5-1; j_gene: TRBJ2-2; abundance: NA; CDR3nt: TGCGCCAGCAGCTTGCTCCAACAGGGCCCCGACACCGGGGAGCTGTTTTTT; CDR3aa: CASSLLQQGPDTGELFF
d_gene: NA; v_gene: TRBV20-1; j_gene: TRBJ2-3; abundance: medium-sized; CDR3nt: TGCAGTGCTCATTCTTCTTTTTCTGGCACAGATACGCAGTATTTT; CDR3aa: CSAHSSFSGTDTQYF
d_gene: TRBD1; v_gene: TRBV6-5; j_gene: TRBJ2-2; abundance: NA; CDR3nt: TGTGCCAGCAGTGACTTTCAGAGGGGGCGGTGGACCGGGGAGCTGTTTTTT; CDR3aa: CASSDFQRGRWTGELFF
d_gene: NA; v_gene: TRBV12-3/TRBV12-4; j_gene: TRBJ2-6; abundance: few; CDR3nt: TGTGCCAGCAGTCTCGGGTCTGGGGCCAACGTCCTGACTTTC; CDR3aa: CASSLGSGANVLTF
d_gene: NA; v_gene: TRBV6-6; j_gene: TRBJ1-1; abundance: NA; CDR3nt: TGTGCCAGCAGTTACAGGGGGACGAACACTGAAGCTTTCTTT; CDR3aa: CASSYRGTNTEAFF
d_gene: TRBD2; v_gene: TRBV28; j_gene: TRBJ2-5; abundance: few; CDR3nt: TGTGCCAGCAGTTTGACTAGCGGGAGCCGTTGGGCAGAGACCCAGTACTTC; CDR3aa: CASSLTSGSRWAETQYF
d_gene: NA; v_gene: TRBV6-5; j_gene: TRBJ2-7; abundance: NA; CDR3nt: TGTGCCAGCAGTCTGTACGGCGGATCCTACGAGCAGTACTTC; CDR3aa: CASSLYGGSYEQYF
d_gene: TRBD1; v_gene: TRBV7-9; j_gene: TRBJ1-2; abundance: few; CDR3nt: TGTGCCAGCAGCTTAGCGCTACTCGACAGGGGTGGCTACACCTTC; CDR3aa: CASSLALLDRGGYTF
d_gene: NA; v_gene: TRBV7-8; j_gene: TRBJ1-3; abundance: NA; CDR3nt: TGTGCCAGCAGCTTGGGTGGGGACACCATATATTTT; CDR3aa: CASSLGGDTIYF
d_gene: NA; v_gene: TRBV5-1; j_gene: TRBJ1-1; abundance: few; CDR3nt: TGCGCCAGCAGGAGAGCTGTAGGGGACACTGAAGCTTTCTTT; CDR3aa: CASRRAVGDTEAFF
d_gene: TRBD2; v_gene: TRBV20-1; j_gene: TRBJ2-1; abundance: NA; CDR3nt: TGCAGTGCTAGAGGACTAGCGGGTATGGGCAGCGATGAGCAGTTCTTC; CDR3aa: CSARGLAGMGSDEQFF
d_gene: TRBD1; v_gene: TRBV29-1; j_gene: TRBJ1-2; abundance: NA; CDR3nt: TGCAGCGTCGCTACCGGGACAGGGGGCGGGTATGGCTACACCTTC; CDR3aa: CSVATGTGGGYGYTF
d_gene: TRBD1; v_gene: TRBV4-2; j_gene: TRBJ1-1; abundance: NA; CDR3nt: TGTGCCAGCAGCCAGGCCGGGACAGGGGGTACTGAAGCTTTCTTT; CDR3aa: CASSQAGTGGTEAFF
d_gene: NA; v_gene: TRBV30; j_gene: TRBJ2-1; abundance: NA; CDR3nt: TGTGCCTGGAGTGCAGCGGTTGAGCAGTTCTTC; CDR3aa: CAWSAAVEQFF
d_gene: NA; v_gene: TRBV7-3; j_gene: TRBJ2-1; abundance: NA; CDR3nt: TGTGCCAGCAGCTTTCTTGGGATGGATGAGCAGTTCTTC; CDR3aa: CASSFLGMDEQFF
d_gene: TRBD1; v_gene: TRBV4-1; j_gene: TRBJ1-2; abundance: NA; CDR3nt: TGCGCCAGCAGCCCGACGACCAAACCAAGACAGGGATCTAACTATGGCTACACCTTC; CDR3aa: CASSPTTKPRQGSNYGYTF
d_gene: NA; v_gene: TRBV20-1; j_gene: TRBJ1-6; abundance: few; CDR3nt: TGCAGTGCTAGCGGTCAGGACCTAAATTCACCCCTCCACTTT; CDR3aa: CSASGQDLNSPLHF
d_gene: TRBD2; v_gene: TRBV7-2; j_gene: TRBJ2-1; abundance: NA; CDR3nt: TGTGCCAGCAGCCCGGGACTAAACAATGAGCAGTTCTTC; CDR3aa: CASSPGLNNEQFF
d_gene: NA; v_gene: TRBV6-2/TRBV6-3; j_gene: TRBJ1-2; abundance: few; CDR3nt: TGTGCCAGCAGTTACCCCGTCTTTAACTATGGCTACACCTTC; CDR3aa: CASSYPVFNYGYTF
d_gene: NA; v_gene: TRBV7-9; j_gene: TRBJ1-1; abundance: NA; CDR3nt: TGTGCCAGCAGCCGCCCACAGGGAATAGCTTTCTTT; CDR3aa: CASSRPQGIAFF